Sequencing of this T cell receptor (beta chain) was carried out in a study of T cell repertoires in cytomegalovirus infection. Study conclusions and caveats: Predominance within the ex vivo response was attributable to HLA-C-restricted CMV-specific TCR beta clonotypes.

Germline CDR1 LGHDT, CDR2 YNNKEL (reference sequence). Trimming cost V 2 bases and J 7 bases, with 11 bases left between them. This CDR3 spans 13 amino acids. TCRdb itself ran the reads through MiXCR, one entry per CDR3 protein. This repertoire shows tens of thousands of distinct CDR3 sequences, roughly 32% found once; its top ten account for around three quarters. This clonotype was observed a few times. No antigen is known for it. What was sequenced was PBMCs, sequenced either directly or after in vitro stimulation (not recorded which). This chain uses TRBV3-1 with TRBJ1-2; D unresolved. This TCR derives from a human donor in good health (CMV status not recorded). Some clones in this sample may be carry-over from other donors' samples. CDR3 nucleotides: TGTGCCAGCAGCCAATACCTGGAGAGTGGCTACACCTTC. This gives the protein CASSQYLESGYTF.